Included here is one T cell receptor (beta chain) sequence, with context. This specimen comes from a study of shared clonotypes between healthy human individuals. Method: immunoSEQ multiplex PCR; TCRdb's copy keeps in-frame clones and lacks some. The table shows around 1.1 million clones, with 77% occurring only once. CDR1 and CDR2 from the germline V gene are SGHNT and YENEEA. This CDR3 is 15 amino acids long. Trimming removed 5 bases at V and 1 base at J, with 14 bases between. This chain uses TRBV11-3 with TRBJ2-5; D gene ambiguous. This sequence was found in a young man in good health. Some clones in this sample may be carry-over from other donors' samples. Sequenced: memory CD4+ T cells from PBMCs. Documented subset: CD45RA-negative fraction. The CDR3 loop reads CASSPGRHSQETQYF. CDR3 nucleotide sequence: TGTGCCAGCAGCCCAGGCCGTCACAGCCAAGAGACCCAGTACTTC.